This TCR beta chain stems from a study of control samples from healthy donors and cancer patients. V was trimmed by 0 bases and J by 9 bases, leaving 12 bases between them. The CDR3 runs to 13 residues. Germline values: CDR1 SGHDT, CDR2 YYEEEE. Measured with immunoSEQ multiplex PCR; TCRdb has only the in-frame clones, and not every one. In the table there are around 190,000 clones, 90% of which are singletons. This rearrangement joins TRBV5-6 to TRBJ1-1; D gene ambiguous. The specimen was blood. This sequence originates from a woman between 50 and 59 years old in good health. CDR3: CASSLGAGPQAFF. CDR3 DNA: TGTGCCAGCAGCTTGGGGGCGGGCCCGCAAGCTTTCTTT.